The 30 T cell receptor beta chains reported below all come from one sample, sequenced in a study of a mutant IDH1 vaccine in newly diagnosed glioma (dated by TCRdb to the early 2020s). Antigens for these TCRs are unknown. The intended sense of this specimen's time point label: week 23, last vaccination. Each vaccine dose was 300 ug of a 20-mer mutant IDH1 peptide in Montanide, given subcutaneously with topical imiquimod. The library was generated by the immunoSEQ multiplex PCR assay. TCRdb stores this immuneACCESS table with in-frame sequences only. Part of the clones is absent; in the studies checked, under half of the shortfall reflects unresolved V genes, and no reason is known for the rest. A total of approximately 41,000 clones appear in this sample, roughly 79% of them only once. The ten most abundant clones make up approximately 5.1% of the sample. The sequenced sample was PBMCs, obtained from a glioma patient whose treatment included an IDH1 peptide vaccine. The source of these receptors is a man between 35 and 55 years old with glioma.

J is TRBJ2-3 and V is TRBV12-5; 8 bases agree with TRBD2. CDR3 length equals 15 residues. Trimming cost V 5 bases and J 2 bases; bases outside gene matches: 6. Germline V gives CDR1 LGHNT, CDR2 FRNRAP. In DNA, the CDR3 is TGTGCTAGTGGTCCGGCGGGGGGAGTCACAGATACGCAGTATTTT. Amino acids: CASGPAGGVTDTQYF.

Comment on this clone: An end of the junction does not agree with germline; a read error may underlie this. The chain recombines TRBV7-7 with TRBJ2-3; 9 bases match TRBD2. Germline lookup yields CDR1 SSHAT and CDR2 FNYEAQ (reference sequence). The CDR3 consists of 15 residues. The CDR3 coding sequence is TGTGCTAGCAGCCGCGGGGGGGCCGTTGCAGATACGCAGTATTTT. Amino acids: CASSRGGAVADTQYF.

This clone was detected only a few times. One end of the junction does not line up with germline, which may come from a read error. The rearrangement links TRBV7-3 to TRBJ1-2; 7 nucleotides agree with TRBD1. From germline, CDR1 is SGHTA and CDR2 FQGTGA. The CDR3 loop spans 13 amino acids. Here the CDR3 DNA reads TGTGCCAGCAGCTTAACGCCAGGGGGTGCCCCCCACTTC. Translation: CASSLTPGGAPHF.

This chain connects TRBV18 to TRBJ2-3; D is ambiguous. Per the germline V gene, CDR1 is KGHSH and CDR2 is LQKENI. CDR3 size: 12 residues. Between the trimmed V and J ends, which lost 4 bases and 0 bases, there was a span of 2 bases. CDR3 residues: CASSLSTDTQYF. CDR3 nucleotide sequence: TGTGCCAGCTCACTAAGCACAGATACGCAGTATTTT.

This rearrangement joins TRBV28 to TRBJ2-6; the D is unclear. In germline, CDR1 is MDHEN, CDR2 SYDVKM. The CDR3 sequence is 15 residues long. V lost 8 bases and J lost 0, with 11 bases in between. The CDR3 sequence is CASCVARSGANVLTF. DNA of the CDR3: TGTGCCAGCTGCGTAGCCCGCTCTGGGGCCAACGTCCTGACTTTC.

The gene calls are TRBV7-9 and TRBJ2-7; 10 bases line up with TRBD1. This CDR3 spans 14 amino acids. After removal of 2 bases from V and 4 bases from J, the junction contained 2 bases not matched to a gene. Germline loops: CDR1 SEHNR, CDR2 FQNEAQ (reference sequence). The CDR3 coding sequence is TGTGCCAGCAGCTTACTGGGACAGGGGTACGAGCAGTACTTC. It codes for CASSLLGQGYEQYF.

V gene TRBV29-1 combines with J gene TRBJ1-2; maybe TRBD1 (6 bases). The CDR3 runs 15 residues. The germline V and J ends were trimmed by 0 bases and 3 bases, with 14 bases remaining between them. Germline V gene sequence: CDR1 SQVTM, CDR2 ANQGSEA. CDR3 in amino acids: CSVEDRGESYYGYTF. The CDR3 DNA follows: TGCAGCGTTGAAGATAGGGGGGAGAGCTACTATGGCTACACCTTC.

The chain couples TRBV25-1 to TRBJ2-1; D could derive from TRBD1 or TRBD2 (6 bases each). This CDR3 region has 14 residues. Germline V lookup: CDR1 MGHDK, CDR2 SYGVNS. V was cut by 2 bases and J by 10 bases, with 15 bases left in between. The CDR3 sequence is CASSEGVWGAEQFF. In DNA, the CDR3 is TGTGCCAGCAGTGAAGGTGTTTGGGGGGCGGAGCAGTTCTTC. The full variable domain, its missing parts supplied by reference TRBV25-1 and TRBJ2-1, is EADIYQTPRYLVIGTGKKITLECSQTMGHDKMYWYQQDPGMELHLIHYSYGVNSTEKGDLSSESTVSRIRTEHFPLTLESARPSHTSQYLCASSEGVWGAEQFFGPGTRLTVL.

The V call is TRBV5-6, the J call TRBJ1-2; 7 positions match TRBD1. J was trimmed by 2 bases and V by 4 bases; bases with no gene match: 8. The CDR3 length is 15 residues. Germline lookup yields CDR1 SGHDT and CDR2 YYEEEE. The CDR3 protein is CASSLPDRVNYGYTF. The CDR3, as DNA: TGTGCCAGCAGCCTCCCCGACAGGGTAAACTATGGCTACACCTTC.

With respect to this clone: The junction shows a germline mismatch at one end, possibly a read error. V usage is TRBV7-7 and J usage is TRBJ2-1; perhaps TRBD1 as D (5 bases). CDR3 size: 14 residues. Germline CDR1 SSHAT, CDR2 FNYEAQ (reference sequence). The CDR3 nucleotides read TGTGCTAGCAGCTTAGATCAGGGTACCAATGAGCAGTTCTTC. Its translation is CASSLDQGTNEQFF.

CDR3 coding DNA: TGTGCCACCAGCAGAGATCAGGGTTCACCCCTCCACTTT. Amino acid sequence: CATSRDQGSPLHF. The gene calls are TRBV15 and TRBJ1-6; TRBD1 might be the D (5 bases). CDR3 length: 13 residues. The germline gives CDR1 LNHNV, CDR2 YYDKDF (reference sequence). Trimming took off 0 bases at V and 9 bases at J, with 6 bases between the two ends. The full variable domain, its missing parts supplied by reference TRBV15 and TRBJ1-6, is DAMVIQNPRYQVTQFGKPVTLSCSQTLNHNVMYWYQQKSSQAPKLLFHYYDKDFNNEADTPDNFQSRRPNTSFCFLDIRSPGLGDTAMYLCATSRDQGSPLHFGNGTRLTVT.

The chain links TRBV27 to TRBJ2-7, with TRBD1 identical over 8 bases. Germline-derived CDR1 and CDR2 are MNHEY and SMNVEV (reference sequence). The CDR3 runs to 16 residues. V was pared by 2 bases and J by 1 base, with 7 bases of the junction left unmatched. CDR3 nucleotides: TGTGCCAGCAGTTTAAGGCAGGGGGCCTATTCCTACGAGCAGTACTTC. Translated, it gives CASSLRQGAYSYEQYF.

In this sample, this clone turned up a few times. The rearrangement uses TRBV29-1 and TRBJ1-1, with TRBD1 matching over 9 bases. The CDR3 has 14 residues. J was trimmed by 4 bases and V by 6 bases; bases with no gene match: 9. The germline V gene encodes CDR1 SQVTM and CDR2 ANQGSEA. The CDR3, as DNA: TGCAGCGTCGACAGGGGGGGTAGAGGCACTGAAGCTTTCTTT. Translated: CSVDRGGRGTEAFF.

The gene calls are TRBV7-9 and TRBJ1-1; 7 bases are shared with TRBD1. Germline assignment: CDR1 SEHNR and CDR2 FQNEAQ (reference sequence). The CDR3 length is 15 residues. J was trimmed by 6 bases and V by 4 bases; bases with no gene match: 11. CDR3 residues: CASSSLRGRVSEAFF. For the CDR3, the DNA is TGTGCCAGCAGCTCACTAAGGGGGCGCGTCTCTGAAGCTTTCTTT.

The chain is built from TRBV7-6 and TRBJ2-3; D call uncertain. CDR1 is SGHVS and CDR2 is FNYEAQ in the germline V gene. V was pared by 3 bases and J by 5 bases, with 6 bases between. There are 12 residues in the CDR3. The CDR3 DNA sequence: TGTGCCAGCAGCTTGAGTGGAGATACGCAGTATTTT. Protein product: CASSLSGDTQYF.

V and J are TRBV19 and TRBJ2-1; 7 positions agree with TRBD1. V trimming: 10 bases; J trimming: 2 bases; junction bases outside the gene matches: 8. The CDR3 is 14 amino acids. CDR1 is LNHDA, CDR2 SQIVND, per germline (reference sequence). For the CDR3, the DNA is TGTGCCACGACAGGGTTGGGGACCTACAATGAGCAGTTCTTC. Translated: CATTGLGTYNEQFF. The whole variable domain, remainder taken from reference TRBV19 and TRBJ2-1, is DGGITQSPKYLFRKEGQNVTLSCEQNLNHDAMYWYRQDPGQGLRLIYYSQIVNDFQKGDIAEGYSVSREKKESFPLTVTSAQKNPTAFYLCATTGLGTYNEQFFGPGTRLTVL.

CDR3 amino acids: CASSTRTDFNQPQHF. In nucleotides, the CDR3 is TGTGCCAGTAGTACTAGGACAGACTTCAATCAGCCCCAGCATTTT. J is TRBJ1-5 and V is TRBV19; D might be TRBD1 (6 bases). Trimming pared 4 bases from V and 3 bases from J, leaving 13 bases between. The germline gives CDR1 LNHDA, CDR2 SQIVND (reference sequence). The CDR3 loop spans 15 amino acids.

The gene calls are TRBV7-6 and TRBJ2-3; D possibly matches TRBD1 or TRBD2 (6 bases each). CDR1 SGHVS and CDR2 FNYEAQ come from the germline V gene. V was clipped by 0 bases and J by 0 bases, with 10 bases between them. This CDR3 contains 16 residues. Here the CDR3 DNA reads TGTGCCAGCAGCTTAGCGGGGGGACAAAGCACAGATACGCAGTATTTT. It translates to CASSLAGGQSTDTQYF.

The chain recombines TRBV11-2 with TRBJ2-7; D is possibly TRBD1 (6 bases). CDR1 SGHAT and CDR2 FQNNGV come from the germline V gene. There are 13 residues in the CDR3. V was trimmed by 0 bases and J by 11 bases, leaving 14 bases between them. The CDR3 sequence: CASSLDGTPLEYF. The CDR3 nucleotides are TGTGCCAGCAGCTTAGATGGGACACCTTTGGAGTACTTC.

The V gene is TRBV14, the J gene TRBJ2-2; the match to TRBD2 covers 13 bases. Germline V lookup: CDR1 SGHDN, CDR2 FVKESK. The CDR3 extends over 17 amino acids. J was trimmed by 5 bases and V by 3 bases; bases with no gene match: 6. The CDR3 region has the DNA TGTGCCAGCAGCCATATGGGACTAGCGGGAATGACCGGGGAGCTGTTTTTT. Amino acids: CASSHMGLAGMTGELFF.

The gene calls are TRBV4-1 and TRBJ1-6, with 7 bases lining up with TRBD1. Germline CDR1 and CDR2: MGHRA and YSYEKL. The CDR3 spans 16 residues. J was trimmed by 8 bases and V by 4 bases; bases with no gene match: 11. The CDR3 DNA is TGCGCCAGCAGCCCCCTGGAGGGGGCGCTTCATTCACCCCTCCACTTT. Translation gives CASSPLEGALHSPLHF.

This rearrangement joins TRBV5-1 to TRBJ2-2, with 7 nucleotides matching TRBD2. Trimming removed 4 bases from V and 1 base from J; junction bases left unmatched: 10. This CDR3 is built from 17 residues. In germline, CDR1 is SGHRS, CDR2 YFSETQ. CDR3 bases: TGCGCCAGCAGCCCTTGGGGAGGGTGGTTGAACACCGGGGAGCTGTTTTTT. It yields the protein CASSPWGGWLNTGELFF.

The genes are TRBV10-2 and TRBJ2-7; TRBD2 matches at 14 bases. The CDR3 spans 16 residues. The V and J ends lost 7 bases and 4 bases, in that order; junction bases with no gene match: 9. The V gene's germline CDR1 is WSHSY and CDR2 SAAADI. This CDR3 is CASTLGGLAGEYEQYF. In DNA, the CDR3 is TGCGCCAGCACCCTCGGGGGACTAGCGGGAGAGTACGAGCAGTACTTC.

The chain joins TRBV4-1 to TRBJ2-7; a weak D match, TRBD2 (5 bases). With 4 bases removed from V and 4 bases from J, the gap between germline ends came to 11 bases. The germline V gene encodes CDR1 MGHRA and CDR2 YSYEKL. The CDR3 runs to 13 residues. CDR3 in DNA: TGCGCCAGCAGCCCGGGTGGAGGTTACGAGCAGTACTTC. It specifies CASSPGGGYEQYF.

The V call is TRBV7-8, the J call TRBJ2-3, with 10 bases lining up with TRBD2. The CDR3 consists of 17 residues. Germline V CDR1 and CDR2: SGHVS, FQNEAQ. V shed 3 bases and J 4 bases; nucleotides not matched to a gene: 10. The CDR3 bases are TGTGCCAGCAGCTTTGGTCTAGCGGGGGTTTCTTCAGATACGCAGTATTTT. Translating it yields CASSFGLAGVSSDTQYF.

The chain is built from TRBV7-2 and TRBJ2-1, with D hard to call. Germline V gene data show CDR1 as SGHTA and CDR2 as FQGNSA. V lost 5 bases and J 2 bases, leaving 7 bases between the germline ends. This CDR3 has 13 amino acids. The CDR3: CASSLPTYNEQFF. The CDR3 coding sequence is TGTGCCAGCAGCCTCCCCACCTACAATGAGCAGTTCTTC.

This chain uses TRBV5-4 with TRBJ2-3; D may be TRBD2 (6 bases). The CDR3 consists of 13 residues. Looked up from germline, CDR1 is SGHNT and CDR2 is YYREEE (reference sequence). V shed 3 bases and J shed 4 bases, with 9 bases lying between them. CDR3: CASSSEGPDTQYF. DNA for the CDR3: TGTGCCAGCAGCTCGGAGGGGCCAGATACGCAGTATTTT. Looking up the rest from reference TRBV5-4 and TRBJ2-3 gives the full variable domain: ETGVTQSPTHLIKTRGQQVTLRCSSQSGHNTVSWYQQALGQGPQFIFQYYREEENGRGNFPPRFSGLQFPNYSSELNVNALELDDSALYLCASSSEGPDTQYFGPGTRLTVL.

The chain is built from TRBV5-4 and TRBJ2-7; 8 nucleotides align to TRBD1. The CDR3 runs 16 residues. CDR1 and CDR2 from the germline V gene are SGHNT and YYREEE (reference sequence). The V segment lost 0 bases and the J segment 3 bases; nucleotides outside the gene matches: 8. The CDR3 nucleotides are TGTGCCAGCAGCTTGGAGGGGCTGACAGGGGACTACGAGCAGTACTTC. Translated: CASSLEGLTGDYEQYF.

The CDR3 sequence: CASSQTSGGYNEQFF. CDR3 sequence (DNA): TGTGCCAGCAGCCAGACTAGCGGGGGGTACAATGAGCAGTTCTTC. V gene TRBV6-5 combines with J gene TRBJ2-1; 13 nucleotides line up with TRBD2. Germline V gives CDR1 MNHEY, CDR2 SVGAGI. The CDR3 spans 15 residues. Trimming took 6 bases from V and 4 from J; bases not matched to a gene: 3.

This chain joins TRBV5-5 and TRBJ2-7; 12 bases line up with TRBD1. Trimming at V came to 4 bases and at J to 4 bases, leaving 3 bases not matched to a gene. This CDR3 spans 14 amino acids. Germline assignment: CDR1 SGHKS and CDR2 YYEKEE (reference sequence). The CDR3 DNA follows: TGTGCCAGCAGCCCGGGACAGGGGGCTTACGAGCAGTACTTC. It encodes CASSPGQGAYEQYF.